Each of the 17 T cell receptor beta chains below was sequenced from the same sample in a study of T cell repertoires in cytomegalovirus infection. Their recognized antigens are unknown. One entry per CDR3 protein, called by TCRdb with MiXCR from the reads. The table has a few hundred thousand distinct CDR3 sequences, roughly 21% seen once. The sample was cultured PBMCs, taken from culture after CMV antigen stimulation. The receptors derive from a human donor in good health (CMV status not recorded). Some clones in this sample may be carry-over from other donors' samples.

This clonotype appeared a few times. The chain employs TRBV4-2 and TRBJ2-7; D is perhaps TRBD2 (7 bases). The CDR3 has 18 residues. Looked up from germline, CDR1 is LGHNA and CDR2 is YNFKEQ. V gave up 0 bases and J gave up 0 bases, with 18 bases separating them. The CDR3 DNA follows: TGTGCCAGCAGCCAAGATCACACGGGGGGCGGGACCTCCTACGAGCAGTACTTC. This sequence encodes CASSQDHTGGGTSYEQYF.

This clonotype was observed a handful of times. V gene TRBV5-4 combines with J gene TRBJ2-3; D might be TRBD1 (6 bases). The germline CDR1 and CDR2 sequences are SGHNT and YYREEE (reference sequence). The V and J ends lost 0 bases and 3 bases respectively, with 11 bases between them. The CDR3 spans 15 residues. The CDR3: CASSLDGDTTDTQYF. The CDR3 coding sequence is TGTGCCAGCAGCTTGGATGGGGACACAACAGATACGCAGTATTTT.

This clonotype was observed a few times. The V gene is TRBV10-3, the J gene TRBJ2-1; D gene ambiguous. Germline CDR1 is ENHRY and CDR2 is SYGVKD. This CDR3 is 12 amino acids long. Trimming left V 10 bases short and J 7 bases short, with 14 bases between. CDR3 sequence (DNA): TGTGCCACCCGAGAAGAATTGAATGAGCAGTTCTTC. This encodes CATREELNEQFF.

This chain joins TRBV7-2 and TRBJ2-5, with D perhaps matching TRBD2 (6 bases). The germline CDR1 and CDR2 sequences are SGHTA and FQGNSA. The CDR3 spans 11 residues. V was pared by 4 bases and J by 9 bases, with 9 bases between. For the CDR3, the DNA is TGTGCCAGCAGCTCGAGCGGGTCCCAGTACTTC. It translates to CASSSSGSQYF. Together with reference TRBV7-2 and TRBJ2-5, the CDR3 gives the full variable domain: GAGVSQSPSNKVTEKGKDVELRCDPISGHTALYWYRQSLGQGLEFLIYFQGNSAPDKSGLPSDRFSAERTGGSVSTLTIQRTQQEDSAVYLCASSSSGSQYFGPGTRLLVL.

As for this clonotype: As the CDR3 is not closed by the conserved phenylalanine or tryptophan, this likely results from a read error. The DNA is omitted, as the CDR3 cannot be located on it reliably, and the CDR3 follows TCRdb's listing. The CDR3 here is CATSRDRQGVIRV. This chain joins TRBV15 and TRBJ1-6; the table's D call TRBD1 went unverified against the DNA. The CDR3 comprises 13 residues, both ends counted. In germline, CDR1 is LNHNV, CDR2 YYDKDF (reference sequence).

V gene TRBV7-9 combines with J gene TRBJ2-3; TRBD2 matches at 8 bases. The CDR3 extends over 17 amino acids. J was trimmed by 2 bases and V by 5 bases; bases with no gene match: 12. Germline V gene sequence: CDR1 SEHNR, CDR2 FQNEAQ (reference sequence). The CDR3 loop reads CASSQIQGGRNTDTQYF. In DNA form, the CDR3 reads TGTGCCAGCAGCCAGATCCAAGGCGGGAGGAACACAGATACGCAGTATTTT. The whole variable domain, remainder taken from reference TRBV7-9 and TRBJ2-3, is DTGVSQNPRHKITKRGQNVTFRCDPISEHNRLYWYRQTLGQGPEFLTYFQNEAQLEKSRLLSDRFSAERPKGSFSTLEIQRTEQGDSAMYLCASSQIQGGRNTDTQYFGPGTRLTVL.

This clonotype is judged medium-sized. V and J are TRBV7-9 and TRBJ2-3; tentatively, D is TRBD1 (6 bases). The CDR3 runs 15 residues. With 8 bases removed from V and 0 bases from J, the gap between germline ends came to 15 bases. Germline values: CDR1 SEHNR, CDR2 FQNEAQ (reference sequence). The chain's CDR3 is CASGKQGFSTDTQYF. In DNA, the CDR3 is TGTGCCAGCGGAAAACAGGGATTCAGCACAGATACGCAGTATTTT.

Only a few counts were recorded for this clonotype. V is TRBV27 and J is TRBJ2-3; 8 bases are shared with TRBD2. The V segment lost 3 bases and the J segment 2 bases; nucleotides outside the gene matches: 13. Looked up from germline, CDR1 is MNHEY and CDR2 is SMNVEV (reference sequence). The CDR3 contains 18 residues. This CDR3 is CASSFQWGAGEITDTQYF. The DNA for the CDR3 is TGTGCCAGCAGTTTTCAATGGGGAGCGGGGGAGATCACAGATACGCAGTATTTT.

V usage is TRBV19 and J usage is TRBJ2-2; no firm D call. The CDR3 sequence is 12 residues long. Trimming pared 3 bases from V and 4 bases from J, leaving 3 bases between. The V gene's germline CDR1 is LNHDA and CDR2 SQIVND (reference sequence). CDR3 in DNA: TGTGCCAGTAGTATCCGCACCGGGGAGCTGTTTTTT. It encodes CASSIRTGELFF.

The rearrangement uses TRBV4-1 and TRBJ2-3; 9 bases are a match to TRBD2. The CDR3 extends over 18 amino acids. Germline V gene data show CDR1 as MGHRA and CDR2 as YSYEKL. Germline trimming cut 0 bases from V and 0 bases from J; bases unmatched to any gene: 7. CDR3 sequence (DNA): TGCGCCAGCAGCCAAGATCTGGGGCTAGCGGGAAGCACAGATACGCAGTATTTT. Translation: CASSQDLGLAGSTDTQYF.

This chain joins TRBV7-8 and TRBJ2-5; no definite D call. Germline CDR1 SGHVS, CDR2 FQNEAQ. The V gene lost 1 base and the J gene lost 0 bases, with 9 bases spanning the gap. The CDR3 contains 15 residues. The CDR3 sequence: CASSLVISYQETQYF. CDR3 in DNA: TGTGCCAGCAGCTTAGTGATTTCGTACCAAGAGACCCAGTACTTC.

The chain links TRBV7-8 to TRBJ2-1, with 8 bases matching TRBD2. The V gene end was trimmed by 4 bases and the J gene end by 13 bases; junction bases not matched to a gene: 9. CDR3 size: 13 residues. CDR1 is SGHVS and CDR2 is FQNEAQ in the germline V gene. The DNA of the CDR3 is TGTGCCAGCAGCTCTTATACCGGGACTAGACAGTTCTTC. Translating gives CASSSYTGTRQFF.

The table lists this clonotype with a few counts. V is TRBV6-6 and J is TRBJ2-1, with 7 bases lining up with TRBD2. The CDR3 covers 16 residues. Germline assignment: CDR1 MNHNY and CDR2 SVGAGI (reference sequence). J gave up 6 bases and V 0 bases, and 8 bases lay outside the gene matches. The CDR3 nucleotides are TGTGCCAGCAGTTACTCTTGGGAGGGCACCGGCAATGAGCAGTTCTTC. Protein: CASSYSWEGTGNEQFF.

This chain's CDR3 is CASSARSYNEQFF. The DNA of the CDR3 is TGTGCCAGCAGCGCCAGGAGCTACAATGAGCAGTTCTTC. The chain joins TRBV6-2 or TRBV6-3 to TRBJ2-1, with unresolved D. There are 13 residues in the CDR3. V dropped 6 bases and J dropped 3 bases, with 9 bases sitting between them. CDR1 and CDR2 (germline): MNHEY, SVGEGT.

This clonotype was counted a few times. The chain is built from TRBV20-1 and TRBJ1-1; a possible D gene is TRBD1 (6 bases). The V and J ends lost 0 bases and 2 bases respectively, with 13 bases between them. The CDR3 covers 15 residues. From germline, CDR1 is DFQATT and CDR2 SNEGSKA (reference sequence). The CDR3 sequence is CSARDPVGANTEAFF. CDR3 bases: TGCAGTGCTAGAGATCCGGTGGGGGCAAACACTGAAGCTTTCTTT.

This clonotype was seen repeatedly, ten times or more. The CDR3 is CASSLLGYEQYV. For the CDR3, the DNA is TGTGCCAGCAGTTTATTGGGGTACGAGCAGTACGTC. The chain employs TRBV12-3 or TRBV12-4 and TRBJ2-7; D remains ambiguous. The CDR3 sequence is 12 residues long. V lost 2 bases to trimming and J lost 4 bases, with 6 bases between them.

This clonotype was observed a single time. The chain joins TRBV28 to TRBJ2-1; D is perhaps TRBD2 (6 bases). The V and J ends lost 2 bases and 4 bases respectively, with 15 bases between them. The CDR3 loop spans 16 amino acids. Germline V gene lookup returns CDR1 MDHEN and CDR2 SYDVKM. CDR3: CASSLIGRGRYNEQFF. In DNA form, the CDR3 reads TGTGCCAGCAGTTTAATAGGTCGGGGGAGATACAATGAGCAGTTCTTC.